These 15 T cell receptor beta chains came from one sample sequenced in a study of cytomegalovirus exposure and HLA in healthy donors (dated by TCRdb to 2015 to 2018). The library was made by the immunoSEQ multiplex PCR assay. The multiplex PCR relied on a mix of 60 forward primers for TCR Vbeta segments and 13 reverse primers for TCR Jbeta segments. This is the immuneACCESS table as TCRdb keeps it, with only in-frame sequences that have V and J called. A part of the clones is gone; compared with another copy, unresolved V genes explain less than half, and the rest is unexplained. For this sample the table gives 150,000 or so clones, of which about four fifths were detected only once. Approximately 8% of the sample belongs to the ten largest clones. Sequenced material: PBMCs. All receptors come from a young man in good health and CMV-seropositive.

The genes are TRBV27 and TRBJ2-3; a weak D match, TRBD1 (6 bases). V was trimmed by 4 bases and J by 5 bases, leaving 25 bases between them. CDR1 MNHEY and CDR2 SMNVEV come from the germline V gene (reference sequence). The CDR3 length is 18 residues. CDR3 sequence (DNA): TGTGCCAGCAGTTCTCTCTTCTCCGGGACACCTTCGGGAGATACGCAGTATTTT. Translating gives CASSSLFSGTPSGDTQYF.

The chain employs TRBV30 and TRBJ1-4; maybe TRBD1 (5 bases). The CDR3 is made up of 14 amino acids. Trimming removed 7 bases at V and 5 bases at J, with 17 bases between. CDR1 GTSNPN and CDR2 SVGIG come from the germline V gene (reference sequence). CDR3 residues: CALTRDGGNEKLFF. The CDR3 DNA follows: TGTGCCTTAACTAGGGACGGGGGAAATGAAAAACTGTTTTTT. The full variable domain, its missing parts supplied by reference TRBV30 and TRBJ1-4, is SQTIHQWPATLVQPVGSPLSLECTVEGTSNPNLYWYRQAAGRGLQLLFYSVGIGQISSEVPQNLSASRPQDRQFILSSKKLLLSDSGFYLCALTRDGGNEKLFFGSGTQLSVL.

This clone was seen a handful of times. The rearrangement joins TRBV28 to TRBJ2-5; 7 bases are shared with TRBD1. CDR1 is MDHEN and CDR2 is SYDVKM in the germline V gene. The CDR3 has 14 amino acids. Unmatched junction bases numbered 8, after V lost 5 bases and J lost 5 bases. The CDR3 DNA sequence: TGTGCCAGCAGTGCCTCGGGACAGAAGGAGACCCAGTACTTC. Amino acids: CASSASGQKETQYF.

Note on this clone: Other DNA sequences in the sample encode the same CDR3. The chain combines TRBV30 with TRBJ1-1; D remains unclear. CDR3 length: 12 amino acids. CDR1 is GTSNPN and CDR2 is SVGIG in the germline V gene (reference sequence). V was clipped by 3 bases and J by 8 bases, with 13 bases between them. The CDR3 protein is CAWRAGSTEAFF. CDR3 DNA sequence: TGTGCCTGGAGGGCGGGGTCTACGGAAGCTTTCTTT.

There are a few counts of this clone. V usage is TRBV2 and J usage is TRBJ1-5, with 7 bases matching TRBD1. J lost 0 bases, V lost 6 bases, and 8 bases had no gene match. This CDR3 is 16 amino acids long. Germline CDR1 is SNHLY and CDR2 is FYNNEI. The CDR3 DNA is TGTGCCAGCAGGGAGGGGACAGATTATAGCAATCAGCCCCAGCATTTT. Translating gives CASREGTDYSNQPQHF.

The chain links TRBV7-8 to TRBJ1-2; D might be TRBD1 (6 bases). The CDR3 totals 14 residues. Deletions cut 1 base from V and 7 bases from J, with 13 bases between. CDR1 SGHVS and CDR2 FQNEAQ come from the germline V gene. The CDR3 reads CASSLVSGGGGYTF. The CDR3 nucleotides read TGTGCCAGCAGCTTAGTCTCGGGGGGCGGTGGCTACACCTTC. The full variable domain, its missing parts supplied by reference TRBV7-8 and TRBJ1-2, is GAGVSQSPRYKVAKRGQDVALRCDPISGHVSLFWYQQALGQGPEFLTYFQNEAQLDKSGLPSDRFFAERPEGSVSTLKIQRTQQEDSAVYLCASSLVSGGGGYTFGSGTRLTVV.

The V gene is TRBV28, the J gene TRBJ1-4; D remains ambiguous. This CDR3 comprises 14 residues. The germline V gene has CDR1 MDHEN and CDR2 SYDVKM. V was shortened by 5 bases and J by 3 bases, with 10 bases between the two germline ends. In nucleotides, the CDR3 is TGTGCCAGCAGTCTAGGGAGGGCTAATGAAAAACTGTTTTTT. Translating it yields CASSLGRANEKLFF.

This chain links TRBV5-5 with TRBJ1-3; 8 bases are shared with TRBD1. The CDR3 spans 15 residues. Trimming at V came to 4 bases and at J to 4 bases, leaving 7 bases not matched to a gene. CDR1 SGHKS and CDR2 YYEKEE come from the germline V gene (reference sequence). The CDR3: CASSLIDRGGNTIYF. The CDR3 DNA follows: TGTGCCAGCAGCCTCATCGACAGGGGCGGAAACACCATATATTTT.

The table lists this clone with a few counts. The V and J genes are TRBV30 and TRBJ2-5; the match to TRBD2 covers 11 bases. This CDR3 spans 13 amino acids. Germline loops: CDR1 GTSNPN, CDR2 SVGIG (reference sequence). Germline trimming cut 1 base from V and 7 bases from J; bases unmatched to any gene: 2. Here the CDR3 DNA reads TGTGCCTGGAGTGAAGGACTAGCGGGGACCCAGTACTTC. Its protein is CAWSEGLAGTQYF.

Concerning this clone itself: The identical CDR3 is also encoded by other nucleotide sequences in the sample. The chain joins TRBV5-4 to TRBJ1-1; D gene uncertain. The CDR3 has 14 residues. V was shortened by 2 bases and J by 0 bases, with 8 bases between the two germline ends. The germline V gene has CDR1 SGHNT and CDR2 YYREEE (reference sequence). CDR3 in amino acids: CASSLRGMNTEAFF. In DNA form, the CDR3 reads TGTGCCAGCAGCTTACGAGGGATGAACACTGAAGCTTTCTTT.

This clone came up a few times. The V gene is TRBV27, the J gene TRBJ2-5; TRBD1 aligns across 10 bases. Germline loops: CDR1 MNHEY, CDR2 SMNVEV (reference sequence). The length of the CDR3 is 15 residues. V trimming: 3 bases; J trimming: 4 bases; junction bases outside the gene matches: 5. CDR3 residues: CASSFRDRGRETQYF. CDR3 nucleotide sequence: TGTGCCAGCAGTTTCCGGGACAGGGGTCGAGAGACCCAGTACTTC.

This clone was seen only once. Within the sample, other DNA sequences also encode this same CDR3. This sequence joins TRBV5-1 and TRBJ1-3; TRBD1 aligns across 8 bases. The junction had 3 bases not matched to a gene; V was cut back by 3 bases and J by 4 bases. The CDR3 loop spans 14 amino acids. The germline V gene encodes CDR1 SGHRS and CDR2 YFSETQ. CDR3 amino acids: CASSSTGAGNTIYF. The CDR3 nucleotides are TGCGCCAGCAGCTCGACAGGGGCGGGAAACACCATATATTTT.

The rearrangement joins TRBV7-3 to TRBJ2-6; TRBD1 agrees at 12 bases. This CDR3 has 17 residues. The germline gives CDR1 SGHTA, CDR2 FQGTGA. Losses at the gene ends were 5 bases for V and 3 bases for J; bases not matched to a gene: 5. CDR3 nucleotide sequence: TGTGCCAGCAGCCTAGGGACAGGGGGCGGTGGGGCCAACGTCCTGACTTTC. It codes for CASSLGTGGGGANVLTF. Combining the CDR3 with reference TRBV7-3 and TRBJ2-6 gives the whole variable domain GAGVSQTPSNKVTEKGKYVELRCDPISGHTALYWYRQSLGQGPEFLIYFQGTGAADDSGLPNDRFFAVRPEGSVSTLKIQRTERGDSAVYLCASSLGTGGGGANVLTFGAGSRLTVL.

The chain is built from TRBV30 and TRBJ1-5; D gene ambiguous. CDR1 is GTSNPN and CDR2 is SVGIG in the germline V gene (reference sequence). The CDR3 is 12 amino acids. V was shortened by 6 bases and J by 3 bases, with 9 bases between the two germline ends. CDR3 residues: CACEGLNQPQHF. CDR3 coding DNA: TGTGCCTGTGAAGGACTCAATCAGCCCCAGCATTTT.

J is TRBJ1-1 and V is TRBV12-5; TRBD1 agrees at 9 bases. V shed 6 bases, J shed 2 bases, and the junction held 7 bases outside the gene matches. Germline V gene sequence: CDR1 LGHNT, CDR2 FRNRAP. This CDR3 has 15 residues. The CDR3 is CASGPGTGNNTEAFF. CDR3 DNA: TGTGCTAGTGGCCCCGGGACAGGGAACAACACTGAAGCTTTCTTT.